The 13 T cell receptor beta chains below all came from one sample that was sequenced in a study of human T cells and chemical hapten exposure. The time point here: healthy volunteer bleed at 6 weeks. Extraction yielded total RNA from whole blood (unfractionated). TCRdb passed the RACE reads through MiXCR, listing each CDR3 protein once. The repertoire holds roughly 43,000 distinct CDR3 sequences, with about 3.7% as singletons. The material sequenced was whole blood. The receptor set was obtained from a human donor in good health. Some clones in this sample may be carry-over from other donors' samples.

The genes are TRBV5-1 and TRBJ2-3, with a possible D match to TRBD2 (5 bases). CDR1 is SGHRS and CDR2 is YFSETQ in the germline V gene. CDR3 length: 14 residues. V lost 0 bases to trimming and J lost 2 bases, with 7 bases between them. The CDR3 DNA sequence: TGCGCCAGCAGCTTGGTAGCGACCACAGATACGCAGTATTTT. Encoded protein: CASSLVATTDTQYF.

This clonotype was seen at least ten times. The V call is TRBV11-2, the J call TRBJ2-7, with 12 positions matching TRBD2. CDR1 and CDR2 from the germline V gene are SGHAT and FQNNGV. This CDR3 comprises 15 residues. After removal of 5 bases from V and 2 bases from J, the junction contained 4 bases not matched to a gene. CDR3 sequence: CASSEGLAGPYEQYF. CDR3 bases: TGTGCCAGCAGCGAAGGACTAGCGGGACCCTACGAGCAGTACTTC.

The chain links TRBV11-2 to TRBJ1-5; D may be TRBD1 (5 bases). Trimming cost V 1 base and J 6 bases, with 7 bases left between them. CDR1 is SGHAT and CDR2 is FQNNGV in the germline V gene. The CDR3 is 13 amino acids. CDR3 sequence (DNA): TGTGCCAGCAGCTTAGGGACACTTCAGCCCCAGCATTTT. Translation gives CASSLGTLQPQHF.

This clonotype was picked up many times. This rearrangement joins TRBV4-1 to TRBJ1-1; 8 nucleotides line up with TRBD1. CDR3 length: 16 residues. Per germline, CDR1 MGHRA and CDR2 YSYEKL. Trimming at V came to 4 bases and at J to 1 base, leaving 8 bases not matched to a gene. The CDR3 bases are TGCGCCAGCAGCCGCCACGCCGGGACAGGGAACACTGAAGCTTTCTTT. Translated: CASSRHAGTGNTEAFF.

This clonotype was seen at least ten times. This rearrangement joins TRBV29-1 to TRBJ2-5, with 11 bases lining up with TRBD1. CDR1 and CDR2 (germline): SQVTM, ANQGSEA. V trimming: 7 bases; J trimming: 5 bases; junction bases outside the gene matches: 9. This CDR3 region has 14 residues. The CDR3 here is CSAAPGQGGETQYF. The CDR3 DNA is TGCAGCGCTGCCCCGGGACAGGGGGGTGAGACCCAGTACTTC.

This clonotype showed up many times. The rearrangement uses TRBV3-1 and TRBJ2-7; 13 bases match TRBD2. This CDR3 comprises 16 residues. J gave up 5 bases and V 4 bases, and 8 bases lay outside the gene matches. Germline CDR1 and CDR2: LGHDT and YNNKEL (reference sequence). CDR3 region: CASSPRTSGRPHEQYF. CDR3 coding DNA: TGTGCCAGCAGCCCTCGGACTAGCGGGAGACCCCACGAGCAGTACTTC.

This clonotype was recorded a few times. The chain uses TRBV5-1 and TRBJ2-3; D not resolved. Germline CDR1 is SGHRS and CDR2 is YFSETQ. This CDR3 is built from 13 residues. Between the trimmed V and J ends, which lost 3 bases and 2 bases, there was a span of 7 bases. As DNA, the CDR3 is TGCGCCAGCAGCTCCCTTTCCACAGATACGCAGTATTTT. This sequence encodes CASSSLSTDTQYF.

The chain couples TRBV7-6 to TRBJ1-3, with 8 nucleotides matching TRBD1. This CDR3 spans 16 amino acids. Unmatched junction bases numbered 6, after V lost 1 base and J lost 4 bases. CDR1 SGHVS and CDR2 FNYEAQ come from the germline V gene. CDR3 in DNA: TGTGCCAGCAGCTTAGAGGGCAGGGGGCAAGGAAACACCATATATTTT. It encodes CASSLEGRGQGNTIYF.

The chain combines TRBV5-4 with TRBJ2-7; tentatively, D is TRBD2 (5 bases). Germline-derived CDR1 and CDR2 are SGHNT and YYREEE (reference sequence). The V and J ends lost 4 bases and 2 bases respectively, with 10 bases between them. This CDR3 region has 13 residues. This CDR3 is CASSLTGTYEQYF. The CDR3 nucleotides read TGTGCCAGCAGCCTTACGGGGACCTACGAGCAGTACTTC. Based on the CDR3 plus reference TRBV5-4 and TRBJ2-7, the full variable domain is ETGVTQSPTHLIKTRGQQVTLRCSSQSGHNTVSWYQQALGQGPQFIFQYYREEENGRGNFPPRFSGLQFPNYSSELNVNALELDDSALYLCASSLTGTYEQYFGPGTRLTVT.

This clonotype came up many times. The gene calls are TRBV6-6 and TRBJ1-1, with TRBD1 identical over 7 bases. The germline CDR1 and CDR2 sequences are MNHNY and SVGAGI (reference sequence). Unmatched junction bases numbered 10, after V lost 5 bases and J lost 4 bases. CDR3 length: 15 amino acids. In nucleotides, the CDR3 is TGTGCCAGCAGTCCCATAGGGACAGCGGGCACTGAAGCTTTCTTT. Translating it yields CASSPIGTAGTEAFF.

The rearrangement joins TRBV5-1 to TRBJ2-1; 8 nucleotides match TRBD2. Trimming at V came to 1 base and at J to 2 bases, leaving 5 bases not matched to a gene. The CDR3 runs to 16 residues. Germline assignment: CDR1 SGHRS and CDR2 YFSETQ. The CDR3 protein is CASSLLAGTTYNEQFF. DNA for the CDR3: TGCGCCAGCAGCTTGCTAGCGGGCACTACCTACAATGAGCAGTTCTTC.

This clonotype was recorded many times. V and J are TRBV28 and TRBJ2-3, with D unresolved. V shed 5 bases and J shed 5 bases, with 8 bases lying between them. The CDR3 consists of 12 residues. Looked up from germline, CDR1 is MDHEN and CDR2 is SYDVKM. As DNA, the CDR3 is TGTGCCAGCAGTCGACCGGAAGATACGCAGTATTTT. Translation gives CASSRPEDTQYF.

The sample holds many counts of this clonotype. This chain joins TRBV6-2 or TRBV6-3 and TRBJ1-5, with D unresolved. Per the germline V gene, CDR1 is MNHEY and CDR2 is SVGEGT. Trimming stripped 6 bases from V and 0 bases from J, with 12 bases between. The CDR3 runs to 15 residues. CDR3 in DNA: TGTGCCAGCAGCTTTGGACGGTATAGCAATCAGCCCCAGCATTTT. Translated, it gives CASSFGRYSNQPQHF.